This TCR beta chain derives from a study of immune heterogeneity within non-small cell lung tumors. Study summary: Tumor histology was classified as squamous cell carcinoma in a handful of cases, non-squamous carcinoma in roughly 11 and not otherwise specified in 1.

The CDR3 consists of 14 residues. Trimming shortened V by 0 bases and J by 4 bases, and 9 bases separated the two germline ends. Germline loops: CDR1 LGHNA, CDR2 YNFKEQ. There are a few counts of this clonotype. Its matching antigen is unknown. Findings and limits, study-wide: Recurrence of identical dominant CDR3 beta clonotypes was observed across intrapatient tumor sites, concomitant with site-unique high-frequency clones. For local T-cell clonality, the correlation with local tumor mutational burden was moderate but significant (R roughly 0.34). High-frequency T-cell receptor beta clonotypes differed largely between individual patients.

The authors used about 610 ng of bulk tumor genomic DNA per sample as template. Surgical sampling yielded several biopsies per primary tumor (spaced far apart). Curative surgery was performed on patients who had untreated, newly diagnosed non-small cell lung cancer. Multiplex PCR amplified TCR beta CDR3 with 32 V and 13 J primers. TCRdb reprocessed the multiplex PCR reads with MiXCR, giving one entry per CDR3 protein. This table holds 20,000 to 25,000 distinct CDR3 sequences, over 25% found once. The rearrangement joins TRBV4-2 to TRBJ1-1; D remains unclear. Sequenced input: lung tumor tissue. The receptor was derived from a man in his forties or fifties with non-small cell lung cancer. For the CDR3, the DNA is TGTGCCAGCAGCCAAGAAGAGGGTTCCACTGAAGCTTTCTTT. Encoded protein: CASSQEEGSTEAFF.